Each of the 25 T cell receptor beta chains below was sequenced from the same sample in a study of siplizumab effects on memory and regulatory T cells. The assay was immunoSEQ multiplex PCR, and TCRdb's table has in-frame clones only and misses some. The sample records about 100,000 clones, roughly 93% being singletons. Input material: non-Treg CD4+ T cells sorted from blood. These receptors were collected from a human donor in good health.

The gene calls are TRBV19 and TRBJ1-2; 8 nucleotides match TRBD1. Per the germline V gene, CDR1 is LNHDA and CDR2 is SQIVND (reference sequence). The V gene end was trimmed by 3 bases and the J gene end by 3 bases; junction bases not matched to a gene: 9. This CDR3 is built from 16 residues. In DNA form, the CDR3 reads TGTGCCAGTAGTATTACCCGGGCAGGGGGCGACTATGGCTACACCTTC. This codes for CASSITRAGGDYGYTF.

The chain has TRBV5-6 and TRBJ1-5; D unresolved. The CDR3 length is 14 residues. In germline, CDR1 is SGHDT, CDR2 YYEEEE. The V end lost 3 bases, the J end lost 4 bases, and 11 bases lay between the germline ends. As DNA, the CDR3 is TGTGCCAGCAGCTCGGACGCGGGTAATCAGCCCCAGCATTTT. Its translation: CASSSDAGNQPQHF.

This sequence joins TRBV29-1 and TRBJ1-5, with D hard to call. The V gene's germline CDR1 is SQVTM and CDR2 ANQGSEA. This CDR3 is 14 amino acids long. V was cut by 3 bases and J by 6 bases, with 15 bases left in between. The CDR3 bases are TGCAGCGTTGATACGGGATCAGCGGGTCAGCCCCAGCATTTT. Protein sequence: CSVDTGSAGQPQHF. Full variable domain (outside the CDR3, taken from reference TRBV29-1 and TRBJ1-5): SAVISQKPSRDICQRGTSLTIQCQVDSQVTMMFWYRQQPGQSLTLIATANQGSEATYESGFVIDKFPISRPNLTFSTLTVSNMSPEDSSIYLCSVDTGSAGQPQHFGDGTRLSIL.

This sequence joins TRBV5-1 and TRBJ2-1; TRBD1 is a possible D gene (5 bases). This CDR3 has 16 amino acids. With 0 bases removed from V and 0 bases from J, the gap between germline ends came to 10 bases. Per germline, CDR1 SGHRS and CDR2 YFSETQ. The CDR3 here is CASSLAQDGSYNEQFF. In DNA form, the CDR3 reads TGCGCCAGCAGCTTGGCACAGGACGGCTCCTACAATGAGCAGTTCTTC.

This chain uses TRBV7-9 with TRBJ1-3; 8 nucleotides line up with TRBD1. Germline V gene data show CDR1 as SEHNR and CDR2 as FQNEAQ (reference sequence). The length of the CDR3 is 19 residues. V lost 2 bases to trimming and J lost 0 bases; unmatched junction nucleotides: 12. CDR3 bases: TGTGCCAGCAGCTTAAGTTCAGGGGGCAACTTTCGCTCTGGAAACACCATATATTTT. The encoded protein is CASSLSSGGNFRSGNTIYF.

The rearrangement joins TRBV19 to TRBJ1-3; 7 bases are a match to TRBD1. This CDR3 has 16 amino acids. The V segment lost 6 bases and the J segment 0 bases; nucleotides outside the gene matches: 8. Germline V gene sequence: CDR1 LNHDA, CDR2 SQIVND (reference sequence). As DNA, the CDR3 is TGTGCCAGTAGAACCCTCTGGGACAGCTCTGGAAACACCATATATTTT. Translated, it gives CASRTLWDSSGNTIYF.

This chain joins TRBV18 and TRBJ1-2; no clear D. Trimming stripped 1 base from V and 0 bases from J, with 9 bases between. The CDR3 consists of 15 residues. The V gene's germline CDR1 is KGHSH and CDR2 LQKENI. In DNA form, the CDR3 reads TGTGCCAGCTCACCACGGAGCGAAGCTAACTATGGCTACACCTTC. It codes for CASSPRSEANYGYTF.

CDR3 in amino acids: CASSFQKKEETQYF. The CDR3 DNA reads as TGCGCCAGCAGCTTCCAGAAAAAAGAAGAGACCCAGTACTTC. The chain employs TRBV5-1 and TRBJ2-5, with unresolved D. The V and J ends lost 2 bases and 3 bases respectively, with 11 bases between them. This CDR3 comprises 14 residues. Germline lookup yields CDR1 SGHRS and CDR2 YFSETQ.

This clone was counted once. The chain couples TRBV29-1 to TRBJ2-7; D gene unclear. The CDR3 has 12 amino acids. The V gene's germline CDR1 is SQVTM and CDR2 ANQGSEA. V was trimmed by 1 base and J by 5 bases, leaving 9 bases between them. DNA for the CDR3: TGCAGCGTTGAAGTTTCCCGGAACGAGCAGTACTTC. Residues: CSVEVSRNEQYF.

CDR3 DNA sequence: TGTGCCTGGACCAAGACAGGGAGAGCCTACGAGCAGTACTTC. Its protein is CAWTKTGRAYEQYF. The rearrangement joins TRBV30 to TRBJ2-7, with 7 bases aligning to TRBD1. Trimming removed 4 bases from V and 2 bases from J; junction bases left unmatched: 8. The CDR3 consists of 14 residues. Germline values: CDR1 GTSNPN, CDR2 SVGIG (reference sequence). The full variable domain, with the rest looked up from reference TRBV30 and TRBJ2-7, is SQTIHQWPATLVQPVGSPLSLECTVEGTSNPNLYWYRQAAGRGLQLLFYSVGIGQISSEVPQNLSASRPQDRQFILSSKKLLLSDSGFYLCAWTKTGRAYEQYFGPGTRLTVT.

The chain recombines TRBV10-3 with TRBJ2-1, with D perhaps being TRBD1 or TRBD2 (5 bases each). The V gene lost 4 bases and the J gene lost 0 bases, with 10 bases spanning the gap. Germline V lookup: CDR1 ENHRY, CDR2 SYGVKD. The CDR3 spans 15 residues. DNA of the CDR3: TGTGCCATCAGTGGGGGGATCAGCTCCTACAATGAGCAGTTCTTC. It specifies CAISGGISSYNEQFF.

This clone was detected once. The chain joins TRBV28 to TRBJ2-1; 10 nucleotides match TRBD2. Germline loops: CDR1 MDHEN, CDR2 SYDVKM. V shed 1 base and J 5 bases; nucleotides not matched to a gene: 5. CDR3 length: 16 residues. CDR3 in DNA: TGTGCCAGCAGTTTATTGTCTAGCGGGAGCGACAATGAGCAGTTCTTC. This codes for CASSLLSSGSDNEQFF.

CDR3 region: CASSLTFSFSGNTIYF. In DNA, the CDR3 is TGTGCCAGCAGCTTAACATTTTCCTTCTCTGGAAACACCATATATTTT. The chain carries TRBV2 and TRBJ1-3; no firm D call. Trimming removed 6 bases from V and 0 bases from J, with 15 bases in between. Germline V CDR1 and CDR2: SNHLY, FYNNEI. The CDR3 is 16 residues long.

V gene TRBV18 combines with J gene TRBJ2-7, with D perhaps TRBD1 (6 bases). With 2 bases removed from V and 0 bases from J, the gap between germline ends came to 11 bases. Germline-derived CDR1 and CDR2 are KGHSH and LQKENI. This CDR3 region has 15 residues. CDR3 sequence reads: CASSPGQGNSYEQYF. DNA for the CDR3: TGTGCCAGCTCACCAGGGCAGGGGAACTCCTACGAGCAGTACTTC.

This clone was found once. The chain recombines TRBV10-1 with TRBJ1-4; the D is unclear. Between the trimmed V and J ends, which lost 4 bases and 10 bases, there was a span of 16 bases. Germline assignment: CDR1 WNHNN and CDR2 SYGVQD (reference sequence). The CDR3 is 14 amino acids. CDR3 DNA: TGCGCCAGCAGTGGGACGCGGGCAGGAGGAAAACTGTTTTTT. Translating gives CASSGTRAGGKLFF.

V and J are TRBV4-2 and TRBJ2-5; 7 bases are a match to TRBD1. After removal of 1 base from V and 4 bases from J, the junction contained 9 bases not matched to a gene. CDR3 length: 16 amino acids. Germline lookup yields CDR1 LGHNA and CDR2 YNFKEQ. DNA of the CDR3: TGTGCCAGCAGCCAAGCCTTACGGACAGGTCGAGAGACCCAGTACTTC. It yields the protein CASSQALRTGRETQYF.

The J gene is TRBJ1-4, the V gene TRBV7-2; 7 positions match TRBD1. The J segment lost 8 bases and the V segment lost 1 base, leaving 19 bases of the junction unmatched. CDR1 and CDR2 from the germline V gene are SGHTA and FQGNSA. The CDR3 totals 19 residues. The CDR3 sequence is CASSLEGGGQFVPREKLFF. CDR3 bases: TGTGCCAGCAGCTTAGAGGGGGGGGGACAGTTCGTCCCCAGAGAAAAACTGTTTTTT. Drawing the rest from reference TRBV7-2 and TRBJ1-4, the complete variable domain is GAGVSQSPSNKVTEKGKDVELRCDPISGHTALYWYRQSLGQGLEFLIYFQGNSAPDKSGLPSDRFSAERTGGSVSTLTIQRTQQEDSAVYLCASSLEGGGQFVPREKLFFGSGTQLSVL.

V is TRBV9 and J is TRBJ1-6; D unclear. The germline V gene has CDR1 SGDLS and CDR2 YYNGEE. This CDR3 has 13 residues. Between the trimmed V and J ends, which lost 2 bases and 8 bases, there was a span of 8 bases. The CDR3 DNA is TGTGCCAGCAGCGTGAGATCCGATTCACCCCTCCACTTT. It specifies CASSVRSDSPLHF.

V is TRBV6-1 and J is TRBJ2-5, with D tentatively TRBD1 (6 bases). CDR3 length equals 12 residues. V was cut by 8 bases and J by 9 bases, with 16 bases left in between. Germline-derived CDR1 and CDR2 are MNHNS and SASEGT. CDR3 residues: CASGRDIGSQYF. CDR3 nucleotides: TGTGCCAGCGGCCGGGACATCGGTTCCCAGTACTTC.

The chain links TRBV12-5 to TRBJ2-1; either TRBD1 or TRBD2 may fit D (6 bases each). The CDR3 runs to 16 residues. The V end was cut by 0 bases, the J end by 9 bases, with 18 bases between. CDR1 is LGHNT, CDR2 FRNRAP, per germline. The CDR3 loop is CASGLVRGWTAGEQFF. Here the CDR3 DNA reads TGTGCTAGTGGTTTGGTACGAGGCTGGACAGCGGGTGAGCAGTTCTTC.

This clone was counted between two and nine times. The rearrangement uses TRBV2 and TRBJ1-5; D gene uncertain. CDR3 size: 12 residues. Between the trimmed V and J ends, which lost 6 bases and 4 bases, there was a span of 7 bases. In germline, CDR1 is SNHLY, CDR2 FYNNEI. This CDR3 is CASRFTNQPQHF. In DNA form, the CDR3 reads TGTGCCAGCAGGTTCACGAATCAGCCCCAGCATTTT.

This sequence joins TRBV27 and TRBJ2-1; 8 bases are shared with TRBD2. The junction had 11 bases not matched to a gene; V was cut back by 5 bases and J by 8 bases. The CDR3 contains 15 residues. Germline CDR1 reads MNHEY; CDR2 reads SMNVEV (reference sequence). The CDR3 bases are TGTGCCAGCAGTCGACTAGCGCAAAGAGGACATGAGCAGTTCTTC. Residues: CASSRLAQRGHEQFF.

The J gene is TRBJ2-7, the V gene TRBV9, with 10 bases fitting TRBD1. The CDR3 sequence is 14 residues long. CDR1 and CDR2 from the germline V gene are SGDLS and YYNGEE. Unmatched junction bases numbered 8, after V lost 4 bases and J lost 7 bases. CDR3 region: CASSFRGTGEEQYF. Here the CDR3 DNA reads TGTGCCAGCAGCTTTAGAGGGACAGGGGAAGAGCAGTACTTC.

CDR3 DNA sequence: TGTGCCAGCTCATCCGGGCAGGGGGAGACCCAGTACTTC. It translates to CASSSGQGETQYF. The chain uses TRBV18 and TRBJ2-5, with D maybe TRBD1 (6 bases). Trimming removed 5 bases at V and 5 bases at J, with 12 bases between. Germline-derived CDR1 and CDR2 are KGHSH and LQKENI. This CDR3 has 13 residues.

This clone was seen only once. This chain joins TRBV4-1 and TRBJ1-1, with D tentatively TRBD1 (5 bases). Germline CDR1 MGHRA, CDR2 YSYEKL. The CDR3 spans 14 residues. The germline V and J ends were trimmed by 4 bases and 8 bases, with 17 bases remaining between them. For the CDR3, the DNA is TGCGCCAGCAGCCCGGACAACCGGGCCCGAGAAGCTTTCTTT. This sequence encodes CASSPDNRAREAFF.